This T cell receptor (beta chain) was recovered during a study of T cells in Graves' hyperthyroidism and ophthalmopathy. The study, taken as a whole, reports: Stable hyperthyroidism was told apart from ophthalmopathy by a model built on 13 V-J features. The blood repertoire included most of the expanded thyroid clonotypes above 0.001.

Patients with uncontrolled infections, other autoimmune diseases, pregnancy or lactation were excluded. This clonotype appeared many times. Its specificity is unknown. The investigators amplified TCR beta CDR3 regions from RNA transcripts. First-round RT-PCR with HTBI primers amplified the TCR CDR3 region. TCRdb analysed the multiplex PCR reads with MiXCR anew, one entry per CDR3 protein. The data hold nearly 250,000 distinct CDR3 sequences, with approximately 16% observed a single time. Sequenced: blood. The sequence derives from a woman between 18 and 29 years old with Graves' ophthalmopathy.

CDR3: CASSYPQANQETQYF. The CDR3 DNA sequence: TGTGCCAGCAGTTATCCCCAGGCAAACCAAGAGACCCAGTACTTC. The chain employs TRBV6-1 and TRBJ2-5; D gene ambiguous. Per germline, CDR1 MNHNS and CDR2 SASEGT. Deletions cut 5 bases from V and 0 bases from J, with 13 bases between. This CDR3 is built from 15 residues.